The clone carrying this T cell receptor beta chain was found many times. Antigen unknown. TCRdb itself ran the reads through MiXCR, one entry per CDR3 protein. The table records under 150,000 distinct CDR3 sequences, 8% to 9% of them present only once. The data were obtained in a study of T cell repertoires in cytomegalovirus infection. General observations from the study: There were HLA-C-restricted CMV-specific TCR beta clonotypes dominating the ex vivo response. There were carriers of CMV plus the relevant HLA, and cumulative public TCR beta family frequency identified them.

The CDR3 spans 12 residues. V shed 5 bases and J shed 7 bases, with 11 bases lying between them. The receptor was derived from a human donor in good health (CMV status not recorded). Some clones in this sample may be carry-over from other donors' samples. The rearrangement joins TRBV12-3 or TRBV12-4 to TRBJ1-1; TRBD1 might be the D (5 bases). The specimen sequenced was PBMCs. The CDR3 coding sequence is TGTGCCAGCAGTCGGGGCACAAATGAAGCTTTCTTT. It codes for CASSRGTNEAFF.